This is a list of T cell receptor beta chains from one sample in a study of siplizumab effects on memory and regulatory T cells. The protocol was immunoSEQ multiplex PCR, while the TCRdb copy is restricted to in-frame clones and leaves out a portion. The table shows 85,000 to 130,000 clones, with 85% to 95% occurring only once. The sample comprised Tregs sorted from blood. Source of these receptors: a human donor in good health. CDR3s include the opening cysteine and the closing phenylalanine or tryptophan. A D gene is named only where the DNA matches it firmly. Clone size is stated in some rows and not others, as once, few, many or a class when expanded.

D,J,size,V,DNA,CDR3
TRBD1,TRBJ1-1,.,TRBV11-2,TGTGCCAGCAGCACGGACGTGAGACAGGGTCTCTATGGCACTGAAGCTTTCTTT,CASSTDVRQGLYGTEAFF
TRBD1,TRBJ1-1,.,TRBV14,TGTGCCAGCAGGTCGGGGACAGGGACCCCGAACACTGAAGCTTTCTTT,CASRSGTGTPNTEAFF
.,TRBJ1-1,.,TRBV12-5,TGTGCTAGTGGTTTGGTAATGGGGGGGTTCGCCCGAGCTTTCTTT,CASGLVMGGFARAFF
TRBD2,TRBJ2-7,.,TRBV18,TGTGCCAGCTCACGTGGGGCTAGCGGAACCTACGAGCAGTACTTC,CASSRGASGTYEQYF
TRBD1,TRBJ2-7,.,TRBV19,TGTGCCAGTAGTATTCGGGGACAGAACGAGCAGTACTTC,CASSIRGQNEQYF
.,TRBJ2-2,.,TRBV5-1,TGCGCCAGCAGCATATCGGGACAGAACACCGGGGAGCTGTTTTTT,CASSISGQNTGELFF
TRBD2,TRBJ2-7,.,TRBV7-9,TGTGCCAGCAGCTTAGGGGGGACTAGCGGGGCCGAGCAGTACTTC,CASSLGGTSGAEQYF
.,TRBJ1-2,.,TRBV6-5,TGTGCCAGCAGTTACTCGGTCGGGAGATATGGCTACACCTTC,CASSYSVGRYGYTF
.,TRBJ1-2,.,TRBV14,TGTGCCAGTTCAGTGGGGCACTATGGCTACACCTTC,CASSVGHYGYTF
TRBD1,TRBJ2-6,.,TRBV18,TGTGCCAGCTCAGAGACAGGGGCTGGGGCCAACGTCCTGACTTTC,CASSETGAGANVLTF
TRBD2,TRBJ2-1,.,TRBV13,TGTGCCAGCAGCTTATTCGCCCGGATCGGGGGGAAGTTCTTC,CASSLFARIGGKFF
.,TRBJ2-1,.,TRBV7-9,TGTGCCAGCAGCCGAACAGGGCGCGCAGGGGGGAACAATGAGCAGTTCTTC,CASSRTGRAGGNNEQFF
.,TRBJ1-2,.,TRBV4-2,TGTGCCAGCAGCCAAGACCTAGCGGGGGGGGACTATGGCTACACCTTC,CASSQDLAGGDYGYTF
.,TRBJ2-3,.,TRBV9,TGTGCCAGCAGCGTAGGGGGTTGGAGCACAGATACGCAGTATTTT,CASSVGGWSTDTQYF
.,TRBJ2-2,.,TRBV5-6,TGTGCCAGCAGCTTGGGAAGAGACCCCTGGGACACCGGGGAGCTGTTTTTT,CASSLGRDPWDTGELFF
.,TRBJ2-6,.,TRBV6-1,TGTGCCAGCAGTGATCGTTTCTTTGGAGGGGCCAACGTCCTGACTTTC,CASSDRFFGGANVLTF
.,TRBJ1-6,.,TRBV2,TGTGCCAGCAGTATCCGAACAGGGATCCAGAATTCACCCCTCCACTTT,CASSIRTGIQNSPLHF
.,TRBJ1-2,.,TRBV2,TGTGCCAGCAGTTACGCACCCGCGGTTGGCTACACCTTC,CASSYAPAVGYTF
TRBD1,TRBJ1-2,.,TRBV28,TGTGCCAGCGAAGGAGGGGGCCAAGATGGCTACACCTTC,CASEGGGQDGYTF
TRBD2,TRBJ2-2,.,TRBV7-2,TGTGCCAGCCTACTAGCGGGAGGGATAAACACCGGGGAGCTGTTTTTT,CASLLAGGINTGELFF
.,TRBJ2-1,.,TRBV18,TGTGCCAGCTCACCAACTGATTATGTCCGACAAAACAATGAGCAGTTCTTC,CASSPTDYVRQNNEQFF
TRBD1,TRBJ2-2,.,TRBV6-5,TGTGCCAGCAAACGGACAGGGCAGAACACCGGGGAGCTGTTTTTT,CASKRTGQNTGELFF
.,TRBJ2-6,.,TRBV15,TGTGCCACCAGCGGTCCCTCCGTTGGGGCCAACGTCCTGACTTTC,CATSGPSVGANVLTF
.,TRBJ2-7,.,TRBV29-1,TGCAGCGTTGTTTACTCCTACGAGCAGTACTTC,CSVVYSYEQYF
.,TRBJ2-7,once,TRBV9,TGTGCCAGCAGCGTAACCGCAGCAGGGTCCCCCTACGAGCAGTACTTC,CASSVTAAGSPYEQYF
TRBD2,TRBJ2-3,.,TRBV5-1,TGCGCCAGCAGCTCGGGGACTAGCGGGGGGGCTTGGGATACGCAGTATTTT,CASSSGTSGGAWDTQYF
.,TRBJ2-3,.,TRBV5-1,TGCGCCAGCAGCTTGGCGGCAGGGAGCACAGATACGCAGTATTTT,CASSLAAGSTDTQYF
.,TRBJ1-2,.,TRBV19,TGTGCCAGTAGAGTACGGGGCGGGGATAGGGGCTACACCTTC,CASRVRGGDRGYTF
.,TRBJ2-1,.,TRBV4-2,TGTGCCAGCAGCCCGGGGGGCGGGGAGGAGAATGAGCAGTTCTTC,CASSPGGGEENEQFF
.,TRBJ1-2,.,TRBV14,TGTGCCAGCAGCCAAGCTAACACAGGATATGGCTACACCTTC,CASSQANTGYGYTF
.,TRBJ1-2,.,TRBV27,TGTGCCAGCAGTTTGGGGCGGGGGGTGGTCTATGGCTACACCTTC,CASSLGRGVVYGYTF
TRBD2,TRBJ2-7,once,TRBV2,TGTGCCAGCAACTTGGGACTAGCGTTCGACGAGCAGTACTTC,CASNLGLAFDEQYF
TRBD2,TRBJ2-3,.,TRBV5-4,TGTGCCAGCAGCTTGGGGGGAGGGGCTAGCACAGATACGCAGTATTTT,CASSLGGGASTDTQYF
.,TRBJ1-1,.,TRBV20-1,TGCAGTGCTATCTTGGCTGAAGCTTTCTTT,CSAILAEAFF
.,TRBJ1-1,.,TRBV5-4,TGTGCCAGCAGACCGGACAGAATGAACACTGAAGCTTTCTTT,CASRPDRMNTEAFF
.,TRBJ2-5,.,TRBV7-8,TGTGCCAGCAGCTCCCTAGTGAAGAAGACCCAGTACTTC,CASSSLVKKTQYF
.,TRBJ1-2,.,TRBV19,TGTGCCAGTAGTAGCCGACAGTCTGAAGGCTACACCTTC,CASSSRQSEGYTF
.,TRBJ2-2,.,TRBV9,TGTGCCAGCAGCGTAGGGGGGGCGCGCACCGGGGAGCTGTTTTTT,CASSVGGARTGELFF
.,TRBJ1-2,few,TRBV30,TGTGCCGTGAGTCCCTCGGTGGTGGCCTATGGCTACACCTTC,CAVSPSVVAYGYTF
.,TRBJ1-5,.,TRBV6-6,TGTGCCAGCAGTTCCTACAGGGTGGAGAGCAATCAGCCCCAGCATTTT,CASSSYRVESNQPQHF
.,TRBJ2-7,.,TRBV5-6,TGTGCCAGCAGCTCGGCACCCAGTGAGGACGAGCAGTACTTC,CASSSAPSEDEQYF
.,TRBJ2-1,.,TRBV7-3,TGTGCCAGCAGCTTCTCGGGTCTCCGGTGGAATGAGCAGTTCTTC,CASSFSGLRWNEQFF
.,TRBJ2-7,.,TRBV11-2,TGTGCCAGCAGCTTCCGTGAGGGATTCTCCTCCTACGAGCAGTACTTC,CASSFREGFSSYEQYF
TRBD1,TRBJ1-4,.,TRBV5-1,TGCGCCAGCAGCTTTGGACAGGGAGGGGGTGAAAAACTGTTTTTT,CASSFGQGGGEKLFF
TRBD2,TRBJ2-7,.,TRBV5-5,TGTGCCAGCAACTATGGACTAGCGGGAGTCCGATGGGGAGAGCAGTACTTC,CASNYGLAGVRWGEQYF
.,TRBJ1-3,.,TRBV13,TGTGCCAGCAGCTTAGAACGGGTCCCTGGAAACACCATATATTTT,CASSLERVPGNTIYF
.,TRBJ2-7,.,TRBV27,TGTGCCAGCAGTCCCCGGGACACATCCTACGAGCAGTACTTC,CASSPRDTSYEQYF
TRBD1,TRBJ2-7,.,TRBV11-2,TGTGCCAGCAACGACAGGGAAGGGGAGCAGTACTTC,CASNDREGEQYF
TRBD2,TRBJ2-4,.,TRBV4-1,TGCGCCAGCAGCCCCCGGACTAGCGGGAGCGGTAAAAACATTCAGTACTTC,CASSPRTSGSGKNIQYF